This T cell receptor beta chain was obtained from a study of regulatory T cells in long-lasting Graves disease (dated by TCRdb to about 2021). At the level of the whole study: Persistent Graves' disease was defined as persistently positive TSH receptor autoantibodies together with antithyroid drug treatment for over 5 years. Peripheral blood TCR sequencing and RNA sequencing compared persistent Graves' disease patients with newly diagnosed Graves' disease patients. The study was registered as a clinical trial and conducted in China. A total of about 33 samples were covered by TCR sequencing, comprising about 13 persistent and around 20 newly diagnosed Graves' disease patients. On average, persistent Graves' disease patients in the clinical cohort had been on antithyroid drugs for around ten years. Summary of the overall study and its limitations: Sequencing and analysis were restricted to the TCR beta chain. A larger number of public clonotypes was shared among persistent patients (2,741) than among newly diagnosed patients (around 970). The study examined only peripheral blood because the primary lesion, thyroid tissue, could not be accessed. Persistent Graves' disease patients showed lower TCR Shannon entropy and fewer highly expanded clones than newly diagnosed patients, suggesting clonal expansion. The authors noted that the small sample size was a limitation that may lower accuracy.

In regard to this clonotype: Which antigen it targets is not known. Base qualities are not recorded, but no much larger clone differs from it by a single base.

Libraries were constructed by multiplex PCR. The reads were generated on an Illumina HiSeq 4000. iRepertoire HTBI primers and Arm-PCR amplification of CDR3 regions were used to construct TCR beta libraries. Before sequencing, the PCR products underwent gel purification. As for how the authors treated the data: Gene usage analysis of CDR3 amino acid clonotypes relied on the approximately 68 TRBV and around 13 TRBJ segments identified across samples. Filtered high-quality paired reads were merged into contigs using COPE and FqMerger. BLAST was used to align contigs to the IMGT TRBV, TRBD and TRBJ reference genes, and CDR3 was defined following IMGT. Highly expanded clones were defined as clonotypes with a frequency above 0.1%. Shannon entropy was used to measure repertoire diversity, and the Gini coefficient was used to measure V-J evenness. A clonotype was considered public if more than one individual shared it. TCRdb trimmed the raw reads at Q25, called clones with MiXCR and kept productive beta chains. When rows share a CDR3 protein, they turn into one entry using the most common DNA and genes. The V and J calls here are based on TCRdb, not the publication. In this sample the table shows hundreds of thousands of distinct CDR3 sequences, roughly 20% of which occur a single time. The ten largest make up roughly 20% of the sample.

The sample's time point, from its label and the paper: persistent/refractory GD, antithyroid drugs over 5 years with positive TRAb. RNA was extracted from PBMCs in TRIzol for both TCR sequencing and RNA sequencing. The diagnosis of Graves' disease followed American Thyroid Association guidelines. Patients for the study were recruited at an endocrinology department in Xi'an, China. Each patient gave about 8.1 milliliters of peripheral blood, collected in an EDTA anticoagulant tube. Ficoll Paque Plus density gradient separation was used to isolate PBMCs, and no further T cell sorting was done. RNA quality was checked with an Agilent 2100 Bioanalyzer and agarose gel, and concentration with a NanoDrop 2000. The material was peripheral blood mononuclear cells (PBMCs), obtained when the disease was refractory, from a patient treated with antithyroid drugs. This TCR came from a female donor with Graves disease.

The CDR3 has the sequence CATSDRDNTGELFF. Here is the DNA: TGTGCCACTTCTGACAGGGACAACACCGGGGAGCTGTTTTTT. The sequence links TRBV28 to TRBJ2-2; TRBD1 agrees with 7 junctional bases. Trimming accounts for 10 bases at V and 2 bases at J, while the number of junction bases matched to no gene is 7. The germline V gene supplies CDR1 MDHEN and CDR2 SYDVKM. The CDR3 starts with the cysteine, ends with the phenylalanine, and has 14 residues. The kept DNA is CDR3 alone, 42 bases in frame from the first base.